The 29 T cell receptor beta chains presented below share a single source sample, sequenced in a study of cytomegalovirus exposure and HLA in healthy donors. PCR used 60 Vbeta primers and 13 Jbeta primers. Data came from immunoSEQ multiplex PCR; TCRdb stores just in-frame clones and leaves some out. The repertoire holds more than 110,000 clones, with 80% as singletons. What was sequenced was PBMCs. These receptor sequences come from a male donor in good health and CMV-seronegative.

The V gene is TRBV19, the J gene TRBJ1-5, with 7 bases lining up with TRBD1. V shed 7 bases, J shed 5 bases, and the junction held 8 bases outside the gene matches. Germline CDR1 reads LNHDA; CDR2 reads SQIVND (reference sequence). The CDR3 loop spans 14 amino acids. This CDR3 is CASTGQEGYQPQHF. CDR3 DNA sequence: TGTGCCAGTACCGGACAGGAAGGGTATCAGCCCCAGCATTTT.

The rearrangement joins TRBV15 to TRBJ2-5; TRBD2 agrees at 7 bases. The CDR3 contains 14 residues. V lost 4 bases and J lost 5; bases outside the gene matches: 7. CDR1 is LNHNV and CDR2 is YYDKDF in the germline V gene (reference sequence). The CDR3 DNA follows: TGTGCCACCAGCACGAGACTAGCAGCCGAGACCCAGTACTTC. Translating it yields CATSTRLAAETQYF.

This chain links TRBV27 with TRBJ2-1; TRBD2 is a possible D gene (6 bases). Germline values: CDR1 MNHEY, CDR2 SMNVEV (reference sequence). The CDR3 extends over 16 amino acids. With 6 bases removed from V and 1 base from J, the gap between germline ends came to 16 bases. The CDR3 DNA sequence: TGTGCCAGCAGCCGCACATTGGGACTTTCCTACAATGAGCAGTTCTTC. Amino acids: CASSRTLGLSYNEQFF.

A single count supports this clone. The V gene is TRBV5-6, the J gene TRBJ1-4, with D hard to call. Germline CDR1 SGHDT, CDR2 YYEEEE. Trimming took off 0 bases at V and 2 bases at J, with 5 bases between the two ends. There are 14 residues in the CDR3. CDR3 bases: TGTGCCAGCAGCTTGGCCCGGACTAATGAAAAACTGTTTTTT. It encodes CASSLARTNEKLFF.

The CDR3 reads CASSEDRVYGYTF. Here the CDR3 DNA reads TGTGCCAGCTCAGAGGACAGAGTCTATGGCTACACCTTC. The V and J genes are TRBV18 and TRBJ1-2; D is possibly TRBD1 (6 bases). The CDR3 has 13 amino acids. V lost 5 bases, J lost 4 bases, and 11 bases lay in between. CDR1 KGHSH and CDR2 LQKENI come from the germline V gene.

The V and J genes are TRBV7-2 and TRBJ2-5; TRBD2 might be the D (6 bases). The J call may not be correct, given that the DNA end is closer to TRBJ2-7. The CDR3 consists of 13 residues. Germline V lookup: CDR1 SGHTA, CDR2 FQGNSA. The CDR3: CASSLAAGHEQYF. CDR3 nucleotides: TGTGCCAGCAGCTTAGCTGCGGGGCACGAGCAGTACTTC.

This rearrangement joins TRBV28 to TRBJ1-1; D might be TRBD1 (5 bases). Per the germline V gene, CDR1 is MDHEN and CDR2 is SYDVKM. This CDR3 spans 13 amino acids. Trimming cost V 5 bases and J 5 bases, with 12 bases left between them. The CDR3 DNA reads TGTGCCAGCAGTAACAGGAGGGGAACTGAAGCTTTCTTT. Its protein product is CASSNRRGTEAFF.

CDR3 sequence reads: CASKGQANTEAFF. CDR3 DNA: TGTGCCAGCAAAGGACAGGCAAACACTGAAGCTTTCTTT. The chain uses TRBV11-3 and TRBJ1-1, with TRBD1 identical over 7 bases. The germline gives CDR1 SGHNT, CDR2 YENEEA. The CDR3 runs to 13 residues. J gave up 2 bases and V 7 bases, and 4 bases lay outside the gene matches. The complete variable domain, with remaining parts taken from reference TRBV11-3 and TRBJ1-1, reads EAGVVQSPRYKIIEKKQPVAFWCNPISGHNTLYWYLQNLGQGPELLIRYENEEAVDDSQLPKDRFSAERLKGVDSTLKIQPAELGDSAVYLCASKGQANTEAFFGQGTRLTVV.

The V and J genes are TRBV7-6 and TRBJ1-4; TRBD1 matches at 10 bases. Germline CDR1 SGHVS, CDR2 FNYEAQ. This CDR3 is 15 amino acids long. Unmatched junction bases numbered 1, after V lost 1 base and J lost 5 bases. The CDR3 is CASSLGGQGNEKLFF. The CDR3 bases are TGTGCCAGCAGCTTAGGGGGACAGGGGAATGAAAAACTGTTTTTT.

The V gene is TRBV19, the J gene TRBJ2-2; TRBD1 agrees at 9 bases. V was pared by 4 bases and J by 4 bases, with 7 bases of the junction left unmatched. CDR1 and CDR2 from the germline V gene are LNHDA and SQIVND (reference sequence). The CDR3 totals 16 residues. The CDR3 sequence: CASSRPGQGPTGELFF. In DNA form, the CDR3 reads TGTGCCAGTAGTAGGCCCGGACAGGGGCCCACCGGGGAGCTGTTTTTT.

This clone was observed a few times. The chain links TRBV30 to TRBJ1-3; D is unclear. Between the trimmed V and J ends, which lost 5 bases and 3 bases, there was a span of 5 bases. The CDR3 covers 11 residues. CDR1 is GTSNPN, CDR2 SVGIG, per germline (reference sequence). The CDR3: CAWENGNTIYF. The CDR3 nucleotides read TGTGCCTGGGAGAATGGAAACACCATATATTTT.

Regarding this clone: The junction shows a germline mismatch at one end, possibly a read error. CDR3 protein: CASSLAGGLTYEKLFF. The DNA of the CDR3 is TGCGCCAGCAGCTTGGCCGGGGGTTTAACTTATGAAAAACTGTTTTTT. The gene calls are TRBV5-1 and TRBJ1-4; D possibly corresponds to TRBD1 (5 bases). CDR1 and CDR2 (germline): SGHRS, YFSETQ. The CDR3 spans 16 residues.

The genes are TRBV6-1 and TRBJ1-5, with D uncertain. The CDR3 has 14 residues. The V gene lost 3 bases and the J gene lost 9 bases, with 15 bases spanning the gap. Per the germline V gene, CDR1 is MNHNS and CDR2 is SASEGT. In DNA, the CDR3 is TGTGCCAGCAGTGAGGAGGTGCGTCTGGGGCCCCAGCATTTT. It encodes CASSEEVRLGPQHF.

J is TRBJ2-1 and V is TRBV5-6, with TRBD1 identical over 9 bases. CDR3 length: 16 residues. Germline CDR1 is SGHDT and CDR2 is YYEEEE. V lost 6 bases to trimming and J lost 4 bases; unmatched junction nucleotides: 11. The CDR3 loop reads CASTVSGTGIYNEQFF. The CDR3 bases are TGTGCCAGCACCGTGAGCGGGACAGGGATATACAATGAGCAGTTCTTC.

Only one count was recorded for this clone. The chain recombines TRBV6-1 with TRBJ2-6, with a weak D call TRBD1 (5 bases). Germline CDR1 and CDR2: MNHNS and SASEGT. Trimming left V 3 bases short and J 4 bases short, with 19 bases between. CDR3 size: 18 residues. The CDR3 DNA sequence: TGTGCCAGCAGTGAGCTAGGGCAGGGCCGTGCCGGGGCCAACGTCCTGACTTTC. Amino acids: CASSELGQGRAGANVLTF.

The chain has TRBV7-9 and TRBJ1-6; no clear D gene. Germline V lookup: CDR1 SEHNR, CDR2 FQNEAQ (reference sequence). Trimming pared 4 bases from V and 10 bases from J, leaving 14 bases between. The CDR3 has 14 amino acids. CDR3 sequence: CASSSARFESPLHF. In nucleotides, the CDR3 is TGTGCCAGCAGCTCAGCCAGGTTCGAATCACCCCTCCACTTT.

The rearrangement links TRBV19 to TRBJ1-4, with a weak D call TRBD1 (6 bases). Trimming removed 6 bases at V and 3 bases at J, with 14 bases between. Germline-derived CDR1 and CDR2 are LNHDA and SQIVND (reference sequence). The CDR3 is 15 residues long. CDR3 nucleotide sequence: TGTGCCAGTAGCAACCAGGGGTTCCCTAATGAAAAACTGTTTTTT. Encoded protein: CASSNQGFPNEKLFF.

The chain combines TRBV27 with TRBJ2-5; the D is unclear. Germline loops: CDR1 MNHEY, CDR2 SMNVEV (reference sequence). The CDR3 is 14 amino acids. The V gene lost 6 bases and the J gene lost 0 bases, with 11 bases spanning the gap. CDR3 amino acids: CASSPSDYQETQYF. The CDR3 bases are TGTGCCAGCAGCCCCTCAGACTACCAAGAGACCCAGTACTTC.

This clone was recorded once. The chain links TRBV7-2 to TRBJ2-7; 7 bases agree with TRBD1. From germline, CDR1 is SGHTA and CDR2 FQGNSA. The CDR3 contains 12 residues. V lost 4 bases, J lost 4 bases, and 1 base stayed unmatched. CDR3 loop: CASSSQGYEQYF. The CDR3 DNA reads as TGTGCCAGCAGCTCACAGGGGTACGAGCAGTACTTC.

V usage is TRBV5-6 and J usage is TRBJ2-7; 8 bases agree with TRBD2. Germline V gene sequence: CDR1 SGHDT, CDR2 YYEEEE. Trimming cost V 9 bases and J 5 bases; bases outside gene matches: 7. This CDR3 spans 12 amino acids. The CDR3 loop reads CATSPGGDEQYF. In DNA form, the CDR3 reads TGTGCCACCTCCCCGGGGGGGGACGAGCAGTACTTC.

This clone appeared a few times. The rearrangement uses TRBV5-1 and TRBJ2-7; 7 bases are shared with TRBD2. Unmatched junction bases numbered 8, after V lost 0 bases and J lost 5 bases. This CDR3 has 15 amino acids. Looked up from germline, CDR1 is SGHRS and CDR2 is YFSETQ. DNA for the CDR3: TGCGCCAGCAGCTTGGGCGGGGGAGGTATGGACGAGCAGTACTTC. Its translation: CASSLGGGGMDEQYF.

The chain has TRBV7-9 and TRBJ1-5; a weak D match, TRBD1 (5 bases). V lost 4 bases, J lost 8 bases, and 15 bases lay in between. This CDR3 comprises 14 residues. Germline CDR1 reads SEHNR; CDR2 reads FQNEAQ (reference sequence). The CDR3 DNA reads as TGTGCCAGCAGCTCCGGGGGGTCCGGGGAGCCCCAGCATTTT. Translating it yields CASSSGGSGEPQHF.

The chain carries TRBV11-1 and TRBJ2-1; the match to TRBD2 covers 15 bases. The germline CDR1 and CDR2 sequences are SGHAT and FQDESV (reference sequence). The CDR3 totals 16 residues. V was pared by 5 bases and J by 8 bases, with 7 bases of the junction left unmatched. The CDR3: CASSHGLAGGRDEQFF. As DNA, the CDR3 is TGTGCCAGCAGCCACGGACTAGCGGGGGGGCGAGATGAGCAGTTCTTC. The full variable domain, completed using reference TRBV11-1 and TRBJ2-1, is EAEVAQSPRYKITEKSQAVAFWCDPISGHATLYWYRQILGQGPELLVQFQDESVVDDSQLPKDRFSAERLKGVDSTLKIQPAELGDSAMYLCASSHGLAGGRDEQFFGPGTRLTVL.

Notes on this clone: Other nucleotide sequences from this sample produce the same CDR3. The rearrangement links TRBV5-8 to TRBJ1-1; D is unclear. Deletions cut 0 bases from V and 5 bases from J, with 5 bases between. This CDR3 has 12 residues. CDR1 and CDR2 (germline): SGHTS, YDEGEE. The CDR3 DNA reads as TGTGCCAGCAGCTTGGTTACAACTGAAGCTTTCTTT. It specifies CASSLVTTEAFF.

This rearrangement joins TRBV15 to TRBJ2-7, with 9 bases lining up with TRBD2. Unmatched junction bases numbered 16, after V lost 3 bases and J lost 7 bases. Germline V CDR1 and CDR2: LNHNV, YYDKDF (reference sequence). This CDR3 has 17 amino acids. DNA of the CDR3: TGTGCCACCAGCAGTGATCAGGGACTAGCTCCATCCTGGGAGCAGTACTTC. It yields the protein CATSSDQGLAPSWEQYF.

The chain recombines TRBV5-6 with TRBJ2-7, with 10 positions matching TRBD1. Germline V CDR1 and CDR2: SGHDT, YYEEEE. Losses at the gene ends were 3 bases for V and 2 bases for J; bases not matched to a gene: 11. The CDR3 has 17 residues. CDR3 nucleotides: TGTGCCAGCAGCTCAACGGCCGGGACAGGGGTCCCCTACGAGCAGTACTTC. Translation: CASSSTAGTGVPYEQYF.

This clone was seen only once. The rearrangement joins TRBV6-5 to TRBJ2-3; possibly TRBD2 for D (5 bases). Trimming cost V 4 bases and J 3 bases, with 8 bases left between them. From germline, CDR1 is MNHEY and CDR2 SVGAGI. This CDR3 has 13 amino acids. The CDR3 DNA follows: TGTGCCAGCAGTTTATCGGGGACAGATACGCAGTATTTT. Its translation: CASSLSGTDTQYF.

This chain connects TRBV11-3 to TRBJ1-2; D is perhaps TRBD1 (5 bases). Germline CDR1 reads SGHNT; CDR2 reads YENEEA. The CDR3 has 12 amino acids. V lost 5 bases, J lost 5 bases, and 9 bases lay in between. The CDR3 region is CASSAGVYGYTF. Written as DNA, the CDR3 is TGTGCCAGCAGCGCGGGGGTGTATGGCTACACCTTC.

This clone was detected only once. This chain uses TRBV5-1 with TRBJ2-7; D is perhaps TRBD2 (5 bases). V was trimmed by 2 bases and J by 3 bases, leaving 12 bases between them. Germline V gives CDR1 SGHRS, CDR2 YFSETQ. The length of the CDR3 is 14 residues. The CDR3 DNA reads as TGCGCCAGCAGCTTAGAGGGATCCCTCTACGAGCAGTACTTC. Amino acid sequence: CASSLEGSLYEQYF.